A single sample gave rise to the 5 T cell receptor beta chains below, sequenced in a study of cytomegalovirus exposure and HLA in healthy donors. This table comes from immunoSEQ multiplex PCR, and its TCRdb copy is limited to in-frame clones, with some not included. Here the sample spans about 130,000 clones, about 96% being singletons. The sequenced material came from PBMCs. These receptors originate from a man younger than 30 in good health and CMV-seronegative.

DNA of the CDR3: TGTGCCAGCATCGAGGGTTTCCAAGAGACCCAGTACTTC. This encodes CASIEGFQETQYF. The chain employs TRBV2 and TRBJ2-5; TRBD2 is a possible D gene (5 bases). This CDR3 is built from 13 residues. Trimming removed 7 bases from V and 1 base from J, with 10 bases in between. The germline gives CDR1 SNHLY, CDR2 FYNNEI.

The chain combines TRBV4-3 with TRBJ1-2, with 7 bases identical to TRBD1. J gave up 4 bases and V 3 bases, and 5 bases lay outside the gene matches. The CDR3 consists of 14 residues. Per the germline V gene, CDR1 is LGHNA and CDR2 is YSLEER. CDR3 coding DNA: TGCGCCAGCAGCCAGGAAAGGACAGGCTATGGCTACACCTTC. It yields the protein CASSQERTGYGYTF.

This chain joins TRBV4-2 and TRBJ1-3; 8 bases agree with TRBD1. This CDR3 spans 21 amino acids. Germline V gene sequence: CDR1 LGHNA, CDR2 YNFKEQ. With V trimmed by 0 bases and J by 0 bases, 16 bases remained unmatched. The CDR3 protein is CASSQDGGQANLPFSGNTIYF. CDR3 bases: TGTGCCAGCAGCCAAGATGGGGGACAGGCAAACCTCCCTTTCTCTGGAAACACCATATATTTT.

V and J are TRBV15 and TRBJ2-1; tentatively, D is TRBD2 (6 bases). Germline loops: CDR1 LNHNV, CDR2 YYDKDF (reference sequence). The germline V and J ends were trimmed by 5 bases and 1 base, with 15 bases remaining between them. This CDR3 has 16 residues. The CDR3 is CATSSRGGWSYNEQFF. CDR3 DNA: TGTGCCACCAGCTCCCGTGGGGGGTGGTCCTACAATGAGCAGTTCTTC.

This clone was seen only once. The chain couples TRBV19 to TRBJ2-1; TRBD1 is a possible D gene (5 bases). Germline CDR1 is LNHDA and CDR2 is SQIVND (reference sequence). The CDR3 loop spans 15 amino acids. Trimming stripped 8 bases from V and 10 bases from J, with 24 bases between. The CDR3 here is CASLPKGLPPREQFF. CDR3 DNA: TGTGCCAGTTTGCCTAAGGGGCTGCCCCCCCGGGAGCAGTTCTTC.